The clone carrying this TCR beta chain was found once. The data derive from a study of blood T cell repertoires in COVID-19. Overall study: Material from acute and convalescent COVID-19 was sourced from the United States, Italy and Spain.

Some clones are missing from TCRdb's copy, which holds only in-frame ones; the method was immunoSEQ multiplex PCR. In the table there are 300,000 to 450,000 clones, roughly 87% of which are singletons. Germline assignment: CDR1 SGHNT and CDR2 YYREEE (reference sequence). Deletions cut 1 base from V and 2 bases from J, with 10 bases between. CDR3 length: 15 residues. The age range of participants was about 18 to 100 years, with residence in about 25 US areas. Recovered status applied to Cohort 3 donors who had two consecutive negative PCRs. It also applied to those with clearance or with symptom resolution.

The receptor comes from a woman in her thirties who had recovered from COVID-19. The specimen was PBMCs or T cells enriched from blood (not recorded which). This chain connects TRBV5-4 to TRBJ2-1, with TRBD2 as a possible D gene (6 bases). The CDR3: CASSLRLATYNEQFF. DNA of the CDR3: TGTGCCAGCAGCTTGAGGCTAGCGACCTACAATGAGCAGTTCTTC.